This TCR beta chain originates from a study of control samples from healthy donors and cancer patients (dated by TCRdb to about 2020). Taken from cysteine to phenylalanine, the CDR3 has 17 residues. Kept here is only the CDR3 DNA, which spans 51 bases and is read in frame from base 1. V loses 6 bases, J loses 2 bases, and the germline ends lie 20 bases apart. The germline V gene (reference sequence) specifies PRHDT as CDR1 and FYEKMQ as CDR2. With respect to this clone: The antigen this receptor binds is unknown. No base quality values were provided; no much bigger clone lies one nucleotide off.

Library preparation used the immunoSEQ multiplex PCR assay. TCRdb re-hosts the immuneACCESS table, in-frame sequences only. Its copies lack some clones; in the studies checked, an unresolved V gene accounts for under half of them, and the cause for the rest is not known. Across this sample there are 350,000 to 450,000 clones, with about 93% seen only once. Around 6.4% of the sample is taken by the ten largest. The chain is encoded by TRBV13 joined to TRBJ1-3; the best D guess is TRBD1, with 5 bases matching. The sample taken for sequencing was PBMCs. The receptor was derived from a man aged 35-49 years with head and neck cancer. The nucleotides read TGTGCCAGCAGTTTTCAGGGAGGTGGGAGTACTGGAAACACCATATATTTT. Its translation is CASSFQGGGSTGNTIYF.